This T cell receptor (beta chain) was sequenced during a study of Graves' ophthalmopathy and Graves' hyperthyroidism. This CDR3 contains 14 residues. Germline CDR1 is SGDLS and CDR2 is YYNGEE. V lost 0 bases, J lost 2 bases, and 9 bases lay in between. Scientists amplified the TCR beta CDR3 regions from RNA transcripts. Amplification began with first-round RT-PCR using HTBI primers, then second-round multiplex PCR was performed. TCRdb re-derived calls from the multiplex PCR reads in MiXCR, one entry per CDR3 protein. The sample records a few hundred thousand distinct CDR3 sequences, 18% being singletons. In its sample, this clonotype was seen many times. Its antigen is undetermined. Study observations and caveats: Forecasting of ophthalmopathy progression by the model achieved roughly 69% sensitivity and roughly 72% specificity.

Sequencing used peripheral blood. The J gene is TRBJ2-7, the V gene TRBV9, with D perhaps TRBD2 (7 bases). The receptor's source is a woman under 30 with Graves' ophthalmopathy. The CDR3 sequence is CASSVEGGAYEQYF. The CDR3 DNA reads TGTGCCAGCAGCGTAGAGGGGGGGGCCTACGAGCAGTACTTC.